Listed below are T cell receptor beta chains from one sample, sequenced in a study of T cell responses to AZD1222 COVID-19 vaccine. Clones were sequenced by immunoSEQ multiplex PCR, and TCRdb holds only the in-frame ones, with some missing. Of 50,000 to 55,000 clones in the sample, around 84% were seen once. The sample here was peripheral blood, taken on day 0 of AZD1222 vaccination. The receptor source for this set is an adult in good health. The CDR3 runs from the conserved cysteine through the conserved F or W. The D gene is left open where the match is weak. Expanded clones get a size class; other rows say once, few or many, or leave the size out.

j_call: TRBJ2-3; clone_size: medium-sized; d_call: TRBD2; v_call: TRBV27; cdr3_nt: TGTGCCAGCAGTTTATTGATAGCGGGAGTTGTCGATACGCAGTATTTT; cdr3_aa: CASSLLIAGVVDTQYF
j_call: TRBJ2-1; clone_size: -; d_call: -; v_call: TRBV10-3; cdr3_nt: TGTGCCATCAGTGAGCCCGGAAGGGCCGATGAGCAGTTCTTC; cdr3_aa: CAISEPGRADEQFF
j_call: TRBJ2-3; clone_size: -; d_call: -; v_call: TRBV6-5; cdr3_nt: TGTGCCAGCAGCGGAGGATGGGGCTTCACAGATACGCAGTATTTT; cdr3_aa: CASSGGWGFTDTQYF
j_call: TRBJ2-1; clone_size: -; d_call: -; v_call: TRBV9; cdr3_nt: TGTGCCAGCAGCGTAGGGGGACGGGAGTGGGCAGATGAGCAGTTCTTC; cdr3_aa: CASSVGGREWADEQFF
j_call: TRBJ1-5; clone_size: -; d_call: -; v_call: TRBV19; cdr3_nt: TGTGCCAGTAGTATCGATAAAGTCGGGAATCAGCCCCAGCATTTT; cdr3_aa: CASSIDKVGNQPQHF
j_call: TRBJ2-5; clone_size: -; d_call: TRBD2; v_call: TRBV5-6; cdr3_nt: TGTGCCAGCAGCAGGGGACTAGCGGACACGGGGCCCCAGTACTTC; cdr3_aa: CASSRGLADTGPQYF
j_call: TRBJ2-3; clone_size: -; d_call: TRBD2; v_call: TRBV7-7; cdr3_nt: TGTGCCAGCAGCTTAGCGGGAGGGCCGGGGGATACGCAGTATTTT; cdr3_aa: CASSLAGGPGDTQYF
j_call: TRBJ2-5; clone_size: -; d_call: -; v_call: TRBV5-4; cdr3_nt: TGTGCCAGCAGCTTCAACGGGGGCCAAGAGACCCAGTACTTC; cdr3_aa: CASSFNGGQETQYF
j_call: TRBJ1-6; clone_size: once; d_call: -; v_call: TRBV7-2; cdr3_nt: TGTGCCAGCAGCCGCGGGGGGCGGGGTAATTCACCCCTCCACTTT; cdr3_aa: CASSRGGRGNSPLHF
j_call: TRBJ1-4; clone_size: -; d_call: -; v_call: TRBV3-1/TRBV3-2; cdr3_nt: TGTGCCAGCAGCCTCCTCCGGGGACCCGGCGAAAAACTGTTTTTT; cdr3_aa: CASSLLRGPGEKLFF
j_call: TRBJ2-5; clone_size: -; d_call: -; v_call: TRBV5-1; cdr3_nt: TGCGCCAGCAGCTTGGTTGACGGGAGCCCGCAGACCCAGTACTTC; cdr3_aa: CASSLVDGSPQTQYF
j_call: TRBJ2-1; clone_size: -; d_call: TRBD2; v_call: TRBV19; cdr3_nt: TGTGCCAGTACCCCGGGACTAGTTTTCACTGAGCAGTTCTTC; cdr3_aa: CASTPGLVFTEQFF
j_call: TRBJ1-1; clone_size: few; d_call: -; v_call: TRBV11-3; cdr3_nt: TGTGCCAGCCGCGGGACGGAGAACACTGAAGCTTTCTTT; cdr3_aa: CASRGTENTEAFF
j_call: TRBJ2-1; clone_size: -; d_call: -; v_call: TRBV5-1; cdr3_nt: TGCGCCAGCAGCCCGCAGGGAGGATTGCGGGAGCAGTTCTTC; cdr3_aa: CASSPQGGLREQFF
j_call: TRBJ2-3; clone_size: -; d_call: -; v_call: TRBV7-6; cdr3_nt: TGTGCCAGCAGCTCAACTAGTTTAGCTACGCAGTATTTT; cdr3_aa: CASSSTSLATQYF
j_call: TRBJ2-7; clone_size: -; d_call: -; v_call: TRBV5-1; cdr3_nt: TGCGCCAGCAGCTCCGAGTTTGGGTCCTACGAGCAGTACTTC; cdr3_aa: CASSSEFGSYEQYF
j_call: TRBJ2-1; clone_size: -; d_call: -; v_call: TRBV15; cdr3_nt: TGTGCCACCAGCAGAGAGTTGAGCTCCTACAATGAGCAGTTCTTC; cdr3_aa: CATSRELSSYNEQFF
j_call: TRBJ2-2; clone_size: few; d_call: TRBD2; v_call: TRBV9; cdr3_nt: TGTGCCAGCAGCGCATCTCGGACTAGGACCGGGGAGCTGTTTTTT; cdr3_aa: CASSASRTRTGELFF
j_call: TRBJ1-2; clone_size: -; d_call: TRBD1; v_call: TRBV7-6; cdr3_nt: TGTGCCAGCAGCTTAGAGGGACAGGGGGCGTTTCGAGGTAGCTATGGCTACACCTTC; cdr3_aa: CASSLEGQGAFRGSYGYTF
j_call: TRBJ2-7; clone_size: -; d_call: TRBD1; v_call: TRBV15; cdr3_nt: TGTGCCACCAGCAGAGATGGGACAGGGAGCGAGCAGTACTTC; cdr3_aa: CATSRDGTGSEQYF
j_call: TRBJ1-4; clone_size: -; d_call: TRBD1; v_call: TRBV3-1/TRBV3-2; cdr3_nt: TGTGCCAGCTCCCCTTGGACAGGGAATGAAAAACTGTTTTTT; cdr3_aa: CASSPWTGNEKLFF
j_call: TRBJ2-7; clone_size: -; d_call: -; v_call: TRBV11-2; cdr3_nt: TGTGCCAGCAGCTTAGTGGGGACCGATTACGAGCAGTACTTC; cdr3_aa: CASSLVGTDYEQYF
j_call: TRBJ2-7; clone_size: -; d_call: TRBD2; v_call: TRBV10-2; cdr3_nt: TGCGCCAGCAGTGAGTCGAACTTGCCTAGCGGCTACGAGCAGTACTTC; cdr3_aa: CASSESNLPSGYEQYF
j_call: TRBJ1-5; clone_size: -; d_call: -; v_call: TRBV7-8; cdr3_nt: TGTGCCAGCAGCTTGCCGGGGGGGTCTCCCCAGCATTTT; cdr3_aa: CASSLPGGSPQHF
j_call: TRBJ2-7; clone_size: -; d_call: TRBD2; v_call: TRBV19; cdr3_nt: TGTGCCAGTAGCACCGGGACTAGCGGGGGGACGAGCTCCTACGAGCAGTACTTC; cdr3_aa: CASSTGTSGGTSSYEQYF
j_call: TRBJ2-7; clone_size: -; d_call: -; v_call: TRBV11-2; cdr3_nt: TGTGCCAGCAGCCCGCAGGGGAGGTTGGACGAGCAGTACTTC; cdr3_aa: CASSPQGRLDEQYF
j_call: TRBJ2-2; clone_size: -; d_call: TRBD1; v_call: TRBV10-1; cdr3_nt: TGCGCCAGCAGTGAGTCGTCAGGGGGCAACACCGGGGAGCTGTTTTTT; cdr3_aa: CASSESSGGNTGELFF
j_call: TRBJ2-7; clone_size: -; d_call: -; v_call: TRBV3-1/TRBV3-2; cdr3_nt: TGTGCCAGCAGCCAGAGTAGATACGAGCAGTACTTC; cdr3_aa: CASSQSRYEQYF
j_call: TRBJ2-2; clone_size: -; d_call: TRBD2; v_call: TRBV2; cdr3_nt: TGTGCCAGCTCGGGACTAGCGGGACTGAACACCGGGGAGCTGTTTTTT; cdr3_aa: CASSGLAGLNTGELFF
j_call: TRBJ1-1; clone_size: -; d_call: -; v_call: TRBV4-1; cdr3_nt: TGCGCCAGCAGCCAAGGAGTAGGGGGTAACACTGAAGCTTTCTTT; cdr3_aa: CASSQGVGGNTEAFF
j_call: TRBJ1-4; clone_size: -; d_call: -; v_call: TRBV5-1; cdr3_nt: TGCGCCAGCAGCTTGGAGGGCAGAAGGGAAAAACTGTTTTTT; cdr3_aa: CASSLEGRREKLFF
j_call: TRBJ2-5; clone_size: few; d_call: TRBD2; v_call: TRBV6-5; cdr3_nt: TGTGCCAGCGCGTCGGGAGGGCAAGAGACCCAGTACTTC; cdr3_aa: CASASGGQETQYF
j_call: TRBJ1-2; clone_size: -; d_call: TRBD1; v_call: TRBV27; cdr3_nt: TGTGCCAGCAGGGGACAGGGGGCGCGTGGCTACACCTTC; cdr3_aa: CASRGQGARGYTF
j_call: TRBJ2-1; clone_size: -; d_call: -; v_call: TRBV19; cdr3_nt: TGTGCCAGTAGTATAATGGAAACTTACAATGAGCAGTTCTTC; cdr3_aa: CASSIMETYNEQFF
j_call: TRBJ1-2; clone_size: -; d_call: TRBD1; v_call: TRBV19; cdr3_nt: TGTGCCAGTAGTAACCCCTCGACAGGGGTCTATGGCTACACCTTC; cdr3_aa: CASSNPSTGVYGYTF
j_call: TRBJ1-3; clone_size: -; d_call: -; v_call: TRBV15; cdr3_nt: TGTGCCACCAGCAGAGTTCGCGTCGGTCCAACTCTTGGAAACACCATATATTTT; cdr3_aa: CATSRVRVGPTLGNTIYF
j_call: TRBJ1-6; clone_size: few; d_call: -; v_call: TRBV5-6; cdr3_nt: TGTGCCAGCAGCTTGGACAGCGATTCACCCCTCCACTTT; cdr3_aa: CASSLDSDSPLHF
j_call: TRBJ1-3; clone_size: -; d_call: -; v_call: TRBV2; cdr3_nt: TGTGCCAGCAGTGTTAGCAGGGGTGGAAACACCATATATTTT; cdr3_aa: CASSVSRGGNTIYF
j_call: TRBJ1-5; clone_size: -; d_call: -; v_call: TRBV7-8; cdr3_nt: TGTGCCAGCAGCTTTGAAGGACAGCCCCAGCATTTT; cdr3_aa: CASSFEGQPQHF
j_call: TRBJ1-1; clone_size: -; d_call: TRBD1; v_call: TRBV5-5; cdr3_nt: TGTGCCAGCAGCGGGACAGGGGAGACTGAAGCTTTCTTT; cdr3_aa: CASSGTGETEAFF
j_call: TRBJ2-2; clone_size: once; d_call: -; v_call: TRBV6-6; cdr3_nt: TGTGCCAGCACCTATAACACCGGGGAGCTGTTTTTT; cdr3_aa: CASTYNTGELFF
j_call: TRBJ1-2; clone_size: -; d_call: -; v_call: TRBV10-3; cdr3_nt: TGTGCCATCAGTGTCCGGGATGGCTACACCTTC; cdr3_aa: CAISVRDGYTF
j_call: TRBJ2-2; clone_size: -; d_call: -; v_call: TRBV5-8; cdr3_nt: TGTGCCAGCCAACCGAGGTATCAGGTCCCCGGGGAGCTGTTTTTT; cdr3_aa: CASQPRYQVPGELFF
j_call: TRBJ2-7; clone_size: few; d_call: -; v_call: TRBV4-1; cdr3_nt: TGCGCCAGCAGCCAAGGGGTATCGTCGATGGGCGAGCAGTACTTC; cdr3_aa: CASSQGVSSMGEQYF
j_call: TRBJ1-5; clone_size: -; d_call: TRBD1; v_call: TRBV30; cdr3_nt: TGTGCCTGGAGTACCCGGAGAGAGGGGGCGCGTAGAGACAATCAGCCCCAGCATTTT; cdr3_aa: CAWSTRREGARRDNQPQHF
j_call: TRBJ2-5; clone_size: -; d_call: -; v_call: TRBV6-5; cdr3_nt: TGTGCCAGCAGTTCCCCTCGGCGCCCAGAGACCCAGTACTTC; cdr3_aa: CASSSPRRPETQYF
j_call: TRBJ1-1; clone_size: few; d_call: TRBD1; v_call: TRBV3-1/TRBV3-2; cdr3_nt: TGTGCCAGCAGCCGGGACAGGGTGGGGGCTTTCTTT; cdr3_aa: CASSRDRVGAFF
j_call: TRBJ1-2; clone_size: -; d_call: -; v_call: TRBV11-3; cdr3_nt: TGTGCCAGCAGCTTAGGCGCAGGACGGTATGGCTACACCTTC; cdr3_aa: CASSLGAGRYGYTF
j_call: TRBJ1-6; clone_size: -; d_call: -; v_call: TRBV6-1; cdr3_nt: TGTGCCAGCAGTGAACCGGGGGCGCCCCGATCACCCCTCCACTTT; cdr3_aa: CASSEPGAPRSPLHF
j_call: TRBJ2-7; clone_size: -; d_call: TRBD1; v_call: TRBV30; cdr3_nt: TGTGCCTGGAGTGTACCCGGGACAGGGCCCGAGCAGTACTTC; cdr3_aa: CAWSVPGTGPEQYF